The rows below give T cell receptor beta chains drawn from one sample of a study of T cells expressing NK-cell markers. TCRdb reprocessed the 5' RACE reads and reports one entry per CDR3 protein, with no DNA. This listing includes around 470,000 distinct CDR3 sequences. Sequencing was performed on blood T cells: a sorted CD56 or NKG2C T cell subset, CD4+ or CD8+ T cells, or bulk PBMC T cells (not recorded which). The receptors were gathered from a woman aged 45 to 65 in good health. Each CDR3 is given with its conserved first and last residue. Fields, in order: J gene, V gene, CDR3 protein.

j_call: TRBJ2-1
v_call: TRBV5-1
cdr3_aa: CASSGDYSYNEQFF

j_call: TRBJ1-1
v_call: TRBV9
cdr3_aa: CASSVEGGVGEAFF

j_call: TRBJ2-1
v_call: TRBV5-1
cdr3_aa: CASSLDPGLAGSQFF

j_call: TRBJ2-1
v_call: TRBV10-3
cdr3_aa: CAISPGLEPSDEQFF

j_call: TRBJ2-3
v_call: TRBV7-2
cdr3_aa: CASSLSLAGVKGNTDTQYF

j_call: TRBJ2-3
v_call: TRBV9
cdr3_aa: CASSVRAGTNTDTQYF

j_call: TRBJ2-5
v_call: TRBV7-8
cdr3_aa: CASSVGSGGVRETQYF

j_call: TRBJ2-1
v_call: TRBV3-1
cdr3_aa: CASSQETSGGGSEQFF

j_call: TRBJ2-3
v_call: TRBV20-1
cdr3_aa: CSASQGFTDTQYF

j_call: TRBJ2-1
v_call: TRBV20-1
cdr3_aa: CSAQGLPGEVAEQFF

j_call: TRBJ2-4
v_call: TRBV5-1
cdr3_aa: CASSKGTGGINIQYF

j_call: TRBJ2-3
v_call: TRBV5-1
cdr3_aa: CASSLGIQADTQYF

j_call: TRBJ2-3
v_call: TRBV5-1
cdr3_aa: CASSLQTRDTQYF

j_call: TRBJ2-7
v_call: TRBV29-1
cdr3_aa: CSVGGTFNYEQYF

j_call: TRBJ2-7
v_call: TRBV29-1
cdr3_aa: CSVAGTSGPYEQYF

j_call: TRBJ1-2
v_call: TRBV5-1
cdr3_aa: CASSLGGHYTF

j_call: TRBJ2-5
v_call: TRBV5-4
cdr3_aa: CASRRAGGPLETQYF

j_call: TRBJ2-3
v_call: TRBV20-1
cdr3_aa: CSARYRSGRASDTQYF

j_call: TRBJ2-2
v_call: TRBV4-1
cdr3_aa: CASSYRATGELFF

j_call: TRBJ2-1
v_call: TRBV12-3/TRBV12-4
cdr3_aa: CASTPEGGRGEQFF

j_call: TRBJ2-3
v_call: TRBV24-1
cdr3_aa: CATSDLGSAGQGLRDTQYF

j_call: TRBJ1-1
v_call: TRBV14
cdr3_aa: CASSQDFSTAKAEAFF

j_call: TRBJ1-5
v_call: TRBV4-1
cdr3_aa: CASSTGGGNQPQHF

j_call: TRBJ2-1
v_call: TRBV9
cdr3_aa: CASSVARLAGGNEQFF

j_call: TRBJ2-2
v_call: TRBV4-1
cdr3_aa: CASSQEGLAGGGTGELFF

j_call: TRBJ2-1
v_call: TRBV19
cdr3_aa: CASSTPPTWRELVGEQFF

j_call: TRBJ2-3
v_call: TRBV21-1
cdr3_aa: CASSTHWGRGTQYF

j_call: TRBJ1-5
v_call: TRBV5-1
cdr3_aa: CASSLGAGTGNQPQHF

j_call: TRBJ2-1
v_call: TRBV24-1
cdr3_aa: CATSRGGSKQFF

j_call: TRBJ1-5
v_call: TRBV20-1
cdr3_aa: CSGATGVWDQPQHF